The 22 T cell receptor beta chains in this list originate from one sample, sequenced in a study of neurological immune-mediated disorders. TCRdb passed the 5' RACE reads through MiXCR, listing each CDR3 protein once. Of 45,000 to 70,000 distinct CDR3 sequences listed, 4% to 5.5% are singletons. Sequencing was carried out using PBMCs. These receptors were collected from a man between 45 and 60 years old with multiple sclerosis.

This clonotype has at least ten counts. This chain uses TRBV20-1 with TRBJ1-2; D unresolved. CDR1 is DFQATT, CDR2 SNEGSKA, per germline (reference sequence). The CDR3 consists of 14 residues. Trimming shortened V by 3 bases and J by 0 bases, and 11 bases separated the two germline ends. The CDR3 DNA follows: TGCAGTGCTAGGTTCGCAGCCGCTAACTATGGCTACACCTTC. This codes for CSARFAAANYGYTF.

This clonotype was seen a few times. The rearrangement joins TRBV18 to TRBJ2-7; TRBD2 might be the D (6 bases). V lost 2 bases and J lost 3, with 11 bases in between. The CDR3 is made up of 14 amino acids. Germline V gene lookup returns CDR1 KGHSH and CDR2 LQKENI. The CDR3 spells CASSPAGTYYEQYF. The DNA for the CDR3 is TGTGCCAGCTCACCAGCGGGGACTTACTACGAGCAGTACTTC. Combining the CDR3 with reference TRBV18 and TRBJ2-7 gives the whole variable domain NAGVMQNPRHLVRRRGQEARLRCSPMKGHSHVYWYRQLPEEGLKFMVYLQKENIIDESGMPKERFSAEFPKEGPSILRIQQVVRGDSAAYFCASSPAGTYYEQYFGPGTRLTVT.

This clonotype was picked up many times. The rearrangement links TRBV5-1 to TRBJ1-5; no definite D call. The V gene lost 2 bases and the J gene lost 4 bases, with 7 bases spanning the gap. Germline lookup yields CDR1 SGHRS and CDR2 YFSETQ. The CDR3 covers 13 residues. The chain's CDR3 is CASSFEGNQPQHF. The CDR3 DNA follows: TGCGCCAGCAGCTTCGAGGGAAATCAGCCCCAGCATTTT.

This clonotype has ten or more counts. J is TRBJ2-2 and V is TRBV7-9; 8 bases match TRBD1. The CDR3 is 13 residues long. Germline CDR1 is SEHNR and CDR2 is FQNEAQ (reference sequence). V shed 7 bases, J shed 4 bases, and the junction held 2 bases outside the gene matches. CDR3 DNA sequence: TGTGCCAGCAACGACAGGGGCACCGGGGAGCTGTTTTTT. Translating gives CASNDRGTGELFF.

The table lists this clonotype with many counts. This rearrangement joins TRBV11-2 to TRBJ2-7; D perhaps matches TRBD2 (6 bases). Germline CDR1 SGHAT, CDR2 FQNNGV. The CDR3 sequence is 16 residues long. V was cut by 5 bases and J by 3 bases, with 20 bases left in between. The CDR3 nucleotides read TGTGCCAGCAGCCAACTTAGTAGGAGGGGTAACTACGAGCAGTACTTC. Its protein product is CASSQLSRRGNYEQYF.

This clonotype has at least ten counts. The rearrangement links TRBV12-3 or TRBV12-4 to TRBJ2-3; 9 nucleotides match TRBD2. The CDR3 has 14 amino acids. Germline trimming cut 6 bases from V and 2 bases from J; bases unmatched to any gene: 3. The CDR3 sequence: CASRPSGTTDTQYF. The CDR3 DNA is TGTGCCAGCAGGCCTAGCGGGACCACAGATACGCAGTATTTT.

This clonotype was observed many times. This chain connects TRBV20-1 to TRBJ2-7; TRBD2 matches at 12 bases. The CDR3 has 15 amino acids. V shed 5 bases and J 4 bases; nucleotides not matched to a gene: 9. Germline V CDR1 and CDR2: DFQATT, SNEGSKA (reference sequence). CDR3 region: CSASIRTSGVYEQYF. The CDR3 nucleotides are TGCAGTGCTTCTATTCGGACTAGCGGGGTGTACGAGCAGTACTTC.

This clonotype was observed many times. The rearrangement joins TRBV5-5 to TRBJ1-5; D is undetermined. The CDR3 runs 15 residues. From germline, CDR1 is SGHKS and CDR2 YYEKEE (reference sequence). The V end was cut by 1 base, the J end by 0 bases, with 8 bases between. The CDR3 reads CASSLLALSNQPQHF. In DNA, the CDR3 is TGTGCCAGCAGCTTGTTGGCCCTTAGCAATCAGCCCCAGCATTTT.

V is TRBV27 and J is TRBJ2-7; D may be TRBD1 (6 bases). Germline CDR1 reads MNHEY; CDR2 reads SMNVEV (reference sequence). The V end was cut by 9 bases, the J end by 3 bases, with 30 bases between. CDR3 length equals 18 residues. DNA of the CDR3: TGTGCCAGTTCATTGGAGCCCCCGACAGGTTTTAATAGCTACGAGCAGTACTTC. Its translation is CASSLEPPTGFNSYEQYF.

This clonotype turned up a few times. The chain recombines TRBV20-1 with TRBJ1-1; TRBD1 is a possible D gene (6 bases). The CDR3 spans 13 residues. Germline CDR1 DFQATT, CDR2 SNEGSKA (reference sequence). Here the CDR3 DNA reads TGCAGACCCCACAGGGCGATTAGCACTGAAGCTTTCTTT. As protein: CRPHRAISTEAFF.

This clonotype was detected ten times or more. The CDR3 nucleotides read TGCAGTGCTACAACTTCACAGGGGTCGGGGAACACTGAAGCTTTCTTT. Its protein is CSATTSQGSGNTEAFF. V and J are TRBV20-1 and TRBJ1-1, with 7 nucleotides matching TRBD1. CDR1 is DFQATT, CDR2 SNEGSKA, per germline (reference sequence). The length of the CDR3 is 16 residues. V lost 4 bases, J lost 1 base, and 12 bases stayed unmatched.

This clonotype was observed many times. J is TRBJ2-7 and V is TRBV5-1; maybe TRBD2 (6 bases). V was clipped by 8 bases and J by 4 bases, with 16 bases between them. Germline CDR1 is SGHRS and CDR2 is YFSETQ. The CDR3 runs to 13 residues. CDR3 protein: CARPPGGEYEQYF. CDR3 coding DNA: TGCGCCAGGCCGCCCGGGGGAGAATACGAGCAGTACTTC.

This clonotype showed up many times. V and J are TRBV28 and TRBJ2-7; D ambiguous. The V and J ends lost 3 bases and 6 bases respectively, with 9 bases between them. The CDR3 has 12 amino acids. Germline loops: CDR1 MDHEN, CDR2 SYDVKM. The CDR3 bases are TGTGCCAGCAGTTTGACTTCTGGCGAGCAGTACTTC. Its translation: CASSLTSGEQYF.

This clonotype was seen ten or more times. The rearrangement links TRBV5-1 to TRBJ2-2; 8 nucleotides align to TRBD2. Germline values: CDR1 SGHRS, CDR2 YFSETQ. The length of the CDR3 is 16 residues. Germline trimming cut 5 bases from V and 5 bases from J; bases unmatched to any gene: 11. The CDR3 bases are TGCGCCAGCAGACTCATCAGCGGGAGTCGAACCGGGGAGCTGTTTTTT. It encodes CASRLISGSRTGELFF.

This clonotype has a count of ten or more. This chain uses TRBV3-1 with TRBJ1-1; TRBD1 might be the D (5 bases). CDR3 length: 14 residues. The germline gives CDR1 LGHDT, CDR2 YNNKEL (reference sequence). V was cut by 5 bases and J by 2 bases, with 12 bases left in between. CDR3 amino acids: CASSLTQGNTEAFF. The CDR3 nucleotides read TGTGCCAGCAGCTTGACCCAGGGAAACACTGAAGCTTTCTTT.

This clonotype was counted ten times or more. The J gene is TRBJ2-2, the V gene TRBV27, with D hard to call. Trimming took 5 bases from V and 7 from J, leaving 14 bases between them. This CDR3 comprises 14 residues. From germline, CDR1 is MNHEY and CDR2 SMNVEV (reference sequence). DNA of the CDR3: TGTGCCAGCAGTCTGGGCACTCCCCACGGGGAGCTGTTTTTT. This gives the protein CASSLGTPHGELFF.

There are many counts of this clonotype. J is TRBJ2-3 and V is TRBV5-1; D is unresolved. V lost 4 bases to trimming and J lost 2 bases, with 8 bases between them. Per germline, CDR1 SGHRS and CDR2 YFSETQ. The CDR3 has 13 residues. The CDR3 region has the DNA TGCGCCAGCAGCCTCCAACACACAGATACGCAGTATTTT. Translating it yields CASSLQHTDTQYF.

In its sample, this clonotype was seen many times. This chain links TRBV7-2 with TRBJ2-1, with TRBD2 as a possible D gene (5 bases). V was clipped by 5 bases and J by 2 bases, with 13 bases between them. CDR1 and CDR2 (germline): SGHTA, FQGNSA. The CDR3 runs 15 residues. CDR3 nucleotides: TGTGCCAGCAGCCCAGCGTACGGGGCCTACAATGAGCAGTTCTTC. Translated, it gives CASSPAYGAYNEQFF.

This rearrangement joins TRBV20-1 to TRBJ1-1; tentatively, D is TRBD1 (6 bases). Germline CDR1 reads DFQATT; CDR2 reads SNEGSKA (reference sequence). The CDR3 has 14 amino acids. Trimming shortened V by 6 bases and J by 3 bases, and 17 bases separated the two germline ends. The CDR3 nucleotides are TGCAGTGCAACTAACAGGGTTGGGGACACTGAAGCTTTCTTT. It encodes CSATNRVGDTEAFF.

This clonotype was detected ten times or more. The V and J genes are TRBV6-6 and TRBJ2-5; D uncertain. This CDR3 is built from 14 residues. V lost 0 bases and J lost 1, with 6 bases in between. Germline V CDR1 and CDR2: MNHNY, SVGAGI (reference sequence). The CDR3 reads CASSYSGSQETQYF. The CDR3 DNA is TGTGCCAGCAGTTACTCGGGCAGCCAAGAGACCCAGTACTTC.

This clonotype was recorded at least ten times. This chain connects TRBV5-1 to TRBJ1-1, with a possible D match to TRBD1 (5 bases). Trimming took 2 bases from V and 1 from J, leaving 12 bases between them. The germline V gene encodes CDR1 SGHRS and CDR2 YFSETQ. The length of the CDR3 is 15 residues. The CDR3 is CASSFLGRENTEAFF. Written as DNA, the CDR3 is TGCGCCAGCAGCTTCCTCGGCAGGGAGAACACTGAAGCTTTCTTT.

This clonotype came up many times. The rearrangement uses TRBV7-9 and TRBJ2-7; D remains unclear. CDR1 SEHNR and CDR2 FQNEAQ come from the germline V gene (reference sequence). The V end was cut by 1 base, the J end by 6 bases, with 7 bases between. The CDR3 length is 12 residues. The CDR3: CASSLVEREQYF. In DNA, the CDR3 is TGTGCCAGCAGCTTAGTCGAGCGCGAGCAGTACTTC.